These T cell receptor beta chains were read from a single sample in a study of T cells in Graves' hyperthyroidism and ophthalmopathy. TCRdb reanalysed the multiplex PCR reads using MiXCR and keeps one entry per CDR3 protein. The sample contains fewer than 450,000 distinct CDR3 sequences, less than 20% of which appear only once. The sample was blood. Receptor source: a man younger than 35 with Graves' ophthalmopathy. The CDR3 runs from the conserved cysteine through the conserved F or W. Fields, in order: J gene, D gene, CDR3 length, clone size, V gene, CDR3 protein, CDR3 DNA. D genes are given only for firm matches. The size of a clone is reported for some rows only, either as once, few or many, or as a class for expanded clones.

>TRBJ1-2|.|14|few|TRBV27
CASSYSEQFYGYTF
TGTGCCAGCAGTTACTCCGAACAGTTCTATGGCTACACCTTC
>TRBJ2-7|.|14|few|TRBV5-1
CASSLVGPADEQYF
TGCGCCAGCAGCTTGGTAGGGCCAGCTGACGAGCAGTACTTC
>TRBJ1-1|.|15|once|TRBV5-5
CASSRGRGGNTEAFF
TGTGCCAGCAGTCGGGGCAGGGGCGGGAACACTGAAGCTTTCTTT
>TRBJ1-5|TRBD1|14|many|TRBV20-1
CSARAGTAVQPQHF
TGCAGTGCTAGAGCCGGGACAGCCGTTCAGCCCCAGCATTTT
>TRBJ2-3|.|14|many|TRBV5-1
CASQVTLPTDTQYF
TGCGCCAGCCAAGTAACCCTTCCGACAGATACGCAGTATTTT
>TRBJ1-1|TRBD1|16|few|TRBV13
CASSLPGGYRNTEAFF
TGTGCCAGCAGCTTACCAGGGGGCTATCGGAACACTGAAGCTTTCTTT
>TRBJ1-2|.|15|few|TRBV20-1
CSARGQATSRDGYTF
TGCAGTGCTCGGGGTCAGGCTACGTCACGGGATGGCTACACCTTC
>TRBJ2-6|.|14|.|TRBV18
CASSPPHGANVLTF
TGTGCCAGCTCACCACCCCATGGGGCCAACGTCCTGACTTTC
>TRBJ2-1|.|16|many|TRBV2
CASSEAYRESYNEQFF
TGTGCCAGCAGTGAAGCCTACAGGGAGTCCTACAATGAGCAGTTCTTC
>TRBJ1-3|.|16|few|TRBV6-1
CASSLSGLISGNTIYF
TGTGCCAGCAGTTTATCCGGACTGATCTCTGGAAACACCATATATTTT
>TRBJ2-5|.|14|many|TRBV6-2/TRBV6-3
CASSRGQNQETQYF
TGTGCCAGCAGTCGAGGACAGAATCAAGAGACCCAGTACTTC
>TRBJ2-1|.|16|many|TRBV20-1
CSASRSWAPLEAEQFF
TGCAGTGCTAGCAGATCTTGGGCCCCCCTCGAGGCTGAGCAGTTCTTC
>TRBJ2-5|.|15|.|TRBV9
CASSSRGGAQETQYF
TGTGCCAGCAGCTCTAGGGGGGGCGCGCAAGAGACCCAGTACTTC
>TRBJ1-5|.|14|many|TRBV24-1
CATSEGTPNQPQHF
TGTGCCACCAGTGAGGGAACGCCCAATCAGCCCCAGCATTTT
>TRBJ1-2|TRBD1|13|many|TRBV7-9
CASQGGANYGYTF
TGTGCCTCACAGGGGGGAGCTAACTATGGCTACACCTTC
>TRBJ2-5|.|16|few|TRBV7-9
CASSSSRGYRAETQYF
TGTGCCAGCAGCTCCTCTAGAGGTTACAGGGCAGAGACCCAGTACTTC
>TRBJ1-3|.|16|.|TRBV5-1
CASRQTDPGPGNTIYF
TGCGCCAGCAGGCAGACAGACCCCGGGCCCGGAAACACCATATATTTT
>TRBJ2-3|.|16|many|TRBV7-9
CASSLGEGLLTDTQYF
TGTGCCAGCAGCTTAGGTGAGGGGCTTCTCACAGATACGCAGTATTTT
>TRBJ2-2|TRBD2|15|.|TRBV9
CASSVVAGGTGELFF
TGTGCCAGCAGCGTAGTAGCGGGGGGCACCGGGGAGCTGTTTTTT
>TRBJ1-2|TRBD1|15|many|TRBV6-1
CASSVSDRGTYGYTF
TGTGCCAGCAGTGTTTCGGACAGGGGGACGTATGGCTACACCTTC